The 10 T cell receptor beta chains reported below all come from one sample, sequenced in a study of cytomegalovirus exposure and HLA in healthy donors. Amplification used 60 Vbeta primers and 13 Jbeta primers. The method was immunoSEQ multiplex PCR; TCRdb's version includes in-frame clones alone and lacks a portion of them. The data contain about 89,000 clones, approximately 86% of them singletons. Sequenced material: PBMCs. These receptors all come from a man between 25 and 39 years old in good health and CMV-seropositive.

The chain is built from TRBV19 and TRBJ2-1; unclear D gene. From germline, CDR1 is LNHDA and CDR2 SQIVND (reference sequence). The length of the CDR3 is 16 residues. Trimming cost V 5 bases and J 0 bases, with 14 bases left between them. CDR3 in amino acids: CASSLSTVFSYNEQFF. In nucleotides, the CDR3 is TGTGCCAGTAGTCTATCTACCGTTTTCTCCTACAATGAGCAGTTCTTC.

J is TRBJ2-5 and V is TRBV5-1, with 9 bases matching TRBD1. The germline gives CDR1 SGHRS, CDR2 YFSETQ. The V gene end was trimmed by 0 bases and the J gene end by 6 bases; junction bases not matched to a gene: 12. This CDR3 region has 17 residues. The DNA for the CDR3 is TGCGCCAGCAGCTTGGTCCCTCCGGGACAGGGCGGGAAGACCCAGTACTTC. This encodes CASSLVPPGQGGKTQYF.

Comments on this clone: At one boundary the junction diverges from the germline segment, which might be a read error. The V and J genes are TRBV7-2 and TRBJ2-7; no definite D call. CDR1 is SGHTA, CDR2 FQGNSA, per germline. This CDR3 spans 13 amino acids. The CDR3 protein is CASSLVFGYEQYF. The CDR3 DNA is TGTGCCAGCAGTTTAGTCTTCGGTTACGAGCAGTACTTC.

The CDR3 bases are TGTGCCAGTAGTATTGACAGCGAATCAAACAATGAGCAGTTCTTC. Encoded protein: CASSIDSESNNEQFF. This chain uses TRBV19 with TRBJ2-1; D is possibly TRBD1 (5 bases). Germline CDR1 reads LNHDA; CDR2 reads SQIVND (reference sequence). The CDR3 sequence is 15 residues long. The V end lost 3 bases, the J end lost 5 bases, and 14 bases lay between the germline ends.

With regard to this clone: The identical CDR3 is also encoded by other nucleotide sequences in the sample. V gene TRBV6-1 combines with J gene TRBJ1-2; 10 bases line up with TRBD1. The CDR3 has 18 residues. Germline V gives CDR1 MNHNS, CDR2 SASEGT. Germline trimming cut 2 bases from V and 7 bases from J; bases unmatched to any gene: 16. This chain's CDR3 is CASSEWLNWGQGSSGYTF. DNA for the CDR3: TGTGCCAGCAGTGAATGGTTAAATTGGGGACAGGGGAGCTCTGGCTACACCTTC.

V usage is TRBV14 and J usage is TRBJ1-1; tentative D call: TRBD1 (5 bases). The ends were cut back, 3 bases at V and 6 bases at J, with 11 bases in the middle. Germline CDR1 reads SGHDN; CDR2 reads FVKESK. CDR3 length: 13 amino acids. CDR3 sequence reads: CASSHRVRSEAFF. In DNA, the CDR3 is TGTGCCAGCAGCCACAGGGTTAGGTCTGAAGCTTTCTTT.

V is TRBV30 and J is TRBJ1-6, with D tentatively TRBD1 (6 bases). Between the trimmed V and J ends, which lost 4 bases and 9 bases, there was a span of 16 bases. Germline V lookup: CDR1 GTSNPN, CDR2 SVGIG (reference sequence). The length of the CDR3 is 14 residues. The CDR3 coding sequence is TGTGCCTGGACCCACAGGGATCGGTTTTCACCCCTCCACTTT. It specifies CAWTHRDRFSPLHF.

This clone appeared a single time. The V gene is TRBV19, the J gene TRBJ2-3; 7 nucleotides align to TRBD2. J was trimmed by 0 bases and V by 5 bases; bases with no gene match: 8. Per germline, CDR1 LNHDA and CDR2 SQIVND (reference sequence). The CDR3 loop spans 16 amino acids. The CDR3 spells CASSPRGSGSTDTQYF. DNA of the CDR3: TGTGCCAGTAGTCCCCGGGGTAGCGGGAGCACAGATACGCAGTATTTT.

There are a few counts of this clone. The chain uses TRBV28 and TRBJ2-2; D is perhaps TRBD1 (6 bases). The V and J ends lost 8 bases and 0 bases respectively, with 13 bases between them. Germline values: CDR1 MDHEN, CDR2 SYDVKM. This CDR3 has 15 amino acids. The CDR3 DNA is TGTGCCAGCGGAAACAGGGAAGCGAACACCGGGGAGCTGTTTTTT. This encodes CASGNREANTGELFF.

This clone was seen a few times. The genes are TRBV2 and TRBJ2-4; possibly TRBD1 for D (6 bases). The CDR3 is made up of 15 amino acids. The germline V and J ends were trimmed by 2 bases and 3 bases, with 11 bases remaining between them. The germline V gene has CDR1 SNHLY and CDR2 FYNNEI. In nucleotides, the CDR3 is TGTGCCAGCAGTGAAAGGGGGTTTCTCAAAAACATTCAGTACTTC. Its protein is CASSERGFLKNIQYF.